The rows below give T cell receptor beta chains drawn from one sample of a study of blood T cell repertoires in COVID-19. TCRdb's table, derived via immunoSEQ multiplex PCR, lists solely in-frame clones and lacks some. Among about 260,000 clones listed, approximately 85% were seen once. The sample was peripheral blood. The receptor set was obtained from a human donor in a cohort sampled during active COVID-19. The conserved cysteine and the conserved F or W are not part of the CDR3 here.

TRBV6-1	TRBJ2-1	ASSELRDRGLDEQF
TRBV11-2	TRBJ2-7	ASSLDGGDYEQY
TRBV6-2/TRBV6-3	TRBJ2-3	ASSRYRPTAQY
TRBV15	TRBJ2-1	ATSTGRLAGTNEQF
TRBV11-3	TRBJ1-1	ASSLGGRAEAF
TRBV23-1	TRBJ1-4	ASSQTLGVATNEKLF
TRBV3-1/TRBV3-2	TRBJ1-6	ASSLSGGVLSPLH
TRBV6-5	TRBJ2-4	ASSYRPTLAKNIQY
TRBV6-1	TRBJ2-7	ASSEKIDWGPYEQY
TRBV9	TRBJ2-3	ASSASGGSDTQY
TRBV18	TRBJ2-7	ASSAGRGSYEQY
TRBV7-2	TRBJ2-5	ASSYRRGEGQETQY
TRBV9	TRBJ2-7	ASSPGTGVYEQY
TRBV19	TRBJ1-2	ASSIDRAVGYT
TRBV7-8	TRBJ2-3	ASSSPGLQGDTQY